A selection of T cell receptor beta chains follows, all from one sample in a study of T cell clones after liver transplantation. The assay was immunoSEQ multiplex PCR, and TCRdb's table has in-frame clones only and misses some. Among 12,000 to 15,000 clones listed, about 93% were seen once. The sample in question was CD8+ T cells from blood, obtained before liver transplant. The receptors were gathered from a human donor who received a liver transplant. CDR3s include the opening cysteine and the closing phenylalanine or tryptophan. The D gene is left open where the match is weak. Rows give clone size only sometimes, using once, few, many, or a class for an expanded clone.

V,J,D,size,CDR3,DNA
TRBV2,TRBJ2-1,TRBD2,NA,CASGAGRNNEQFF,TGTGCCAGTGGGGCCGGGAGGAACAATGAGCAGTTCTTC
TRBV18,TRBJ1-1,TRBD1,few,CATFTTEGDRRNAEAFF,TGTGCCACCTTCACTACCGAGGGGGACAGACGTAATGCTGAAGCTTTCTTT
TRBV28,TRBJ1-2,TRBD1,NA,CASSLGTGVYGYTF,TGTGCCAGCAGTTTAGGAACAGGGGTTTATGGCTACACCTTC
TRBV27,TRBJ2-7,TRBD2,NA,CASSPGLSPYEQYF,TGTGCCAGCAGTCCGGGACTATCTCCCTACGAGCAGTACTTC
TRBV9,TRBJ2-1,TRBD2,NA,CASSPRLAGGPGNEQFF,TGTGCCAGCAGCCCCCGGCTAGCGGGAGGGCCAGGGAATGAGCAGTTCTTC
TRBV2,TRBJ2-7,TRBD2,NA,CASSGTSGGSPYEQYF,TGTGCCAGCAGCGGGACTAGCGGGGGGTCCCCTTACGAGCAGTACTTC
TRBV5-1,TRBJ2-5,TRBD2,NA,CASSPTLAGGQETQYF,TGCGCCAGCAGTCCTACCCTAGCGGGAGGACAAGAGACCCAGTACTTC
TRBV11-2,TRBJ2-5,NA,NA,CASSSPISTVGARETQYF,TGTGCCAGCAGCTCTCCAATCAGTACCGTCGGGGCACGGGAGACCCAGTACTTC
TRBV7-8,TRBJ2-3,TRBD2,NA,CASSLSGLAGGDEYF,TGTGCCAGCAGCTTATCGGGACTAGCGGGAGGGGATGAGTATTTT
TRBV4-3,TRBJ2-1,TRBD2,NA,CASSQDRGLAHEQFF,TGCGCCAGCAGCCAAGATCGGGGACTAGCGCATGAGCAGTTCTTC
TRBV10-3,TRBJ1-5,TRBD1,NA,CAISPGQGLEPQHF,TGTGCCATCAGCCCGGGACAGGGGTTGGAGCCCCAGCATTTT
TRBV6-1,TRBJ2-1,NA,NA,CASSEGDLYNEQFF,TGTGCCAGCAGTGAAGGGGACCTCTACAATGAGCAGTTCTTC
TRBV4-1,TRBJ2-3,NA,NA,CASSQAGGINTDTQYF,TGCGCCAGCAGCCAAGCCGGGGGCATAAACACAGATACGCAGTATTTT
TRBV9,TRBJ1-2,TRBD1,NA,CASSVEGQAFDGYTF,TGTGCCAGCAGCGTAGAGGGACAGGCTTTCGATGGCTACACCTTC
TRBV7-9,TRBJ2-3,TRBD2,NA,CASSLLAGGEDTQYF,TGTGCCAGCAGCTTGCTAGCGGGAGGTGAAGATACGCAGTATTTT
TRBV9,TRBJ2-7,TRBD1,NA,CASSEGTGGIYEQYF,TGTGCCAGCAGCGAGGGGACAGGGGGGATCTACGAGCAGTACTTC
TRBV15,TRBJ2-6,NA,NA,CATSRVVVGSGANVLTF,TGTGCCACCAGCAGAGTTGTCGTGGGCTCTGGGGCCAACGTCCTGACTTTC
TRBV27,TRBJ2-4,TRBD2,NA,CASSPRGAGIAKNIQYF,TGTGCCAGCAGTCCCCGGGGAGCGGGGATAGCCAAAAACATTCAGTACTTC
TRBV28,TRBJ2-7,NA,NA,CASQTLATSYEQYF,TGTGCCAGCCAGACGCTTGCGACGTCCTACGAGCAGTACTTC
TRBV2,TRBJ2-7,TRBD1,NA,CASSEGTGRIYEQYF,TGTGCCAGCAGTGAAGGGACAGGGAGAATCTACGAGCAGTACTTC
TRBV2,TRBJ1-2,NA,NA,CASNWGFYGYTF,TGTGCCAGCAACTGGGGCTTCTATGGCTACACCTTC
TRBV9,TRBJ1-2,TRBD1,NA,CASSAPPGQGVNYGYTF,TGTGCCAGCAGCGCGCCTCCGGGACAGGGAGTTAACTATGGCTACACCTTC
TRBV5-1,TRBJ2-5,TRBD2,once,CASSLSLAGFQETQYF,TGCGCCAGCAGCTTATCACTAGCGGGCTTCCAAGAGACCCAGTACTTC
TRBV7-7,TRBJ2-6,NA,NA,CASSKFSVPQSRANVLTF,TGTGCCAGCAGCAAATTCTCAGTGCCACAAAGTCGGGCCAACGTCCTGACTTTC
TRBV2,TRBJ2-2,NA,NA,CASTGTGELFF,TGTGCCAGCACGGGCACCGGGGAGCTGTTTTTT
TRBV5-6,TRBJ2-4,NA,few,CASSGAKNIQYF,TGTGCCAGCAGTGGAGCCAAAAACATTCAGTACTTC
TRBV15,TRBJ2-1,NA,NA,CATSRDLGFTDEQFF,TGTGCCACCAGCAGAGATTTGGGGTTCACGGATGAGCAGTTCTTC
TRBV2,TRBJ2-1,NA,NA,CASSVGNEQFF,TGTGCCAGCAGTGTTGGGAATGAGCAGTTCTTC
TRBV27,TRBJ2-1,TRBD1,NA,CASSLSVTGDEQFF,TGTGCCAGCAGTTTATCGGTGACAGGGGATGAGCAGTTCTTC
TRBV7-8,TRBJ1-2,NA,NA,CASSLVEGPYGYTF,TGTGCCAGCAGCTTAGTGGAGGGCCCCTATGGCTACACCTTC